Following are 21 T cell receptor beta chains from one sample sequenced in a study of CD8+CD57+ T cells in acquired aplastic anemia. Genomic DNA was employed as the template in profiling TCR beta VDJ and CDR3. MiXCR, run by TCRdb on the reads, gives a single entry per CDR3 protein. Among 100,000 to 150,000 distinct CDR3 sequences, less than 50% were seen once, and the ten largest hold 2.6%. Patients selected for sequencing had displayed CD8+CD57+ cell expansion by flow cytometry. Sequencing input: sorted CD4+, CD8+, or CD8+CD57+ T cells (not recorded which) from PBMCs. These receptors all come from a human donor with aplastic anemia.

The V call is TRBV28, the J call TRBJ1-5; TRBD1 is a possible D gene (5 bases). Germline V gene data show CDR1 as MDHEN and CDR2 as SYDVKM. The V end lost 3 bases, the J end lost 4 bases, and 10 bases lay between the germline ends. The CDR3 consists of 14 residues. The CDR3 DNA reads TGTGCCAGCAGTTTTCGACAGAGGAATCAGCCCCAGCATTTT. Residues: CASSFRQRNQPQHF.

This sequence joins TRBV27 and TRBJ2-2; TRBD2 is a possible D gene (6 bases). Germline V gene sequence: CDR1 MNHEY, CDR2 SMNVEV (reference sequence). V lost 6 bases and J 2 bases, leaving 10 bases between the germline ends. The CDR3 has 14 residues. The DNA of the CDR3 is TGTGCCAGCAGCTTACTAGCAAACACCGGGGAGCTGTTTTTT. Translating gives CASSLLANTGELFF.

This clonotype is medium-sized within its sample. This chain joins TRBV10-3 and TRBJ2-7; D unresolved. Per the germline V gene, CDR1 is ENHRY and CDR2 is SYGVKD. This CDR3 comprises 11 residues. V lost 11 bases and J 7 bases, leaving 15 bases between the germline ends. The DNA for the CDR3 is TGTGCCGTCCGAGCCTCTGGGGAGCAGTACGTC. This gives the protein CAVRASGEQYV.

The table lists this clonotype with many counts. The rearrangement joins TRBV24-1 to TRBJ2-5; D is perhaps TRBD1 (6 bases). Trimming removed 1 base at V and 0 bases at J, with 11 bases between. Germline V gene data show CDR1 as KGHDR and CDR2 as SFDVKD. The CDR3 has 16 amino acids. CDR3: CATSDFTGTHQETQYF. CDR3 coding DNA: TGTGCCACCAGTGATTTTACCGGGACACACCAAGAGACCCAGTACTTC.

This clonotype showed up just a few times. This chain joins TRBV20-1 and TRBJ2-4; D may be TRBD2 (7 bases). Per germline, CDR1 DFQATT and CDR2 SNEGSKA (reference sequence). Deletions cut 6 bases from V and 1 base from J, with 22 bases between. The CDR3 totals 17 residues. In DNA form, the CDR3 reads TGCAGTGCAGCGAGGGTAGCGGGCCAGGGGGCCAAAAACATTCAGTACTTC. Its protein product is CSAARVAGQGAKNIQYF.

For this clonotype: At one boundary the junction diverges from the germline segment, which might be a read error. This chain connects TRBV12-3 or TRBV12-4 to TRBJ2-5; 7 bases fit TRBD2. The CDR3 loop spans 14 amino acids. CDR3 sequence reads: CASSLAAGQETQHF. The CDR3 DNA follows: TGTGCCAGCAGTTTAGCAGCGGGGCAAGAGACCCAACACTTC.

On this clonotype itself: The CDR3 end shows no conserved phenylalanine or tryptophan, and so a read error is likely. The chain carries TRBV28 and TRBJ2-5; perhaps TRBD2 as D (6 bases). Germline V lookup: CDR1 MDHEN, CDR2 SYDVKM. CDR3 length: 13 residues. The DNA of the CDR3 is TGTACCAGCAGTGCGGGCGGGGTAGAGACCCAGTACCTC. Its protein product is CTSSAGGVETQYL.

The chain joins TRBV19 to TRBJ1-5, with D perhaps matching TRBD1 (5 bases). V dropped 6 bases and J dropped 3 bases, with 18 bases sitting between them. There are 16 residues in the CDR3. Germline CDR1 is LNHDA and CDR2 is SQIVND (reference sequence). In DNA, the CDR3 is TGTGCCAGTAGCGAGAACCAGGGATATCACAATCAGCCCCAGCATTTT. Encoded protein: CASSENQGYHNQPQHF.

The gene calls are TRBV28 and TRBJ1-6; 9 positions agree with TRBD1. V gave up 6 bases and J gave up 9 bases; unmatched junction bases: 6. The CDR3 has 14 amino acids. Per the germline V gene, CDR1 is MDHEN and CDR2 is SYDVKM. The CDR3 DNA follows: TGTGCCAGCAGCTCCGGACAGGGGAGTTCACCCCTCCACTTT. This gives the protein CASSSGQGSSPLHF.

The CDR3 DNA reads TGTGCCATCAGTGAGTCGGCAGCCGCCTACGAGCAGTACGTC. Translation gives CAISESAAAYEQYV. V is TRBV10-3 and J is TRBJ2-7; D gene unclear. V lost 0 bases, J lost 2 bases, and 8 bases lay in between. Germline V gene data show CDR1 as ENHRY and CDR2 as SYGVKD. The CDR3 consists of 14 residues.

In its sample, this clonotype was seen a few times. The chain is built from TRBV15 and TRBJ1-2; possible D gene TRBD1, 6 bases. Germline V gene sequence: CDR1 LNHNV, CDR2 YYDKDF (reference sequence). The CDR3 sequence is 13 residues long. Trimming left V 1 base short and J 3 bases short, with 6 bases between. CDR3 DNA sequence: TGTGCCACCAGCAGAGCAGGGGACTATGGCTACACCTTC. Its protein is CATSRAGDYGYTF. The full variable domain, in which reference TRBV15 and TRBJ1-2 provide the parts outside the CDR3, is DAMVIQNPRYQVTQFGKPVTLSCSQTLNHNVMYWYQQKSSQAPKLLFHYYDKDFNNEADTPDNFQSRRPNTSFCFLDIRSPGLGDTAMYLCATSRAGDYGYTFGSGTRLTVV.

The V and J genes are TRBV7-2 and TRBJ2-5, with TRBD1 identical over 7 bases. With V trimmed by 3 bases and J by 4 bases, 5 bases remained unmatched. Germline V gene data show CDR1 as SGHTA and CDR2 as FQGNSA. The CDR3 sequence is 14 residues long. CDR3 nucleotide sequence: TGTGCCAGCAGCTTGGGACAGCCGTCAGAGACCCAGTACTTC. Protein sequence: CASSLGQPSETQYF.

This clonotype was seen ten or more times. The gene calls are TRBV28 and TRBJ2-7; D is unclear. V lost 7 bases to trimming and J lost 3 bases, with 10 bases between them. Germline V gene data show CDR1 as MDHEN and CDR2 as SYDVKM. This CDR3 has 12 amino acids. The CDR3 nucleotides read TGTGCCAGCAAGGGCCCATACTACGAGCAGTACTTC. Its translation is CASKGPYYEQYF.

In its sample, this clonotype was seen many times. The rearrangement joins TRBV5-5 to TRBJ2-2; D is ambiguous. The CDR3 is 15 amino acids. The V end was cut by 4 bases, the J end by 1 base, with 11 bases between. Germline V lookup: CDR1 SGHKS, CDR2 YYEKEE (reference sequence). CDR3 residues: CASSGAQMNTGELFF. The CDR3 nucleotides are TGTGCCAGCAGCGGAGCACAGATGAACACCGGGGAGCTGTTTTTT.

This clonotype was detected many times. V gene TRBV27 combines with J gene TRBJ1-2; D is ambiguous. Trimming took 3 bases from V and 0 from J, leaving 5 bases between them. CDR1 is MNHEY and CDR2 is SMNVEV in the germline V gene (reference sequence). The CDR3 totals 13 residues. In DNA, the CDR3 is TGTGCCAGCAGTTTCTCATCTAACTATGGCTACACCTTC. Amino acids: CASSFSSNYGYTF.

The V call is TRBV19, the J call TRBJ2-1; either TRBD1 or TRBD2 may fit D (7 bases each). The CDR3 is 14 residues long. Between the trimmed V and J ends, which lost 3 bases and 8 bases, there was a span of 14 bases. Germline-derived CDR1 and CDR2 are LNHDA and SQIVND (reference sequence). The CDR3 region is CASSMAGGRDEQFF. The DNA of the CDR3 is TGTGCCAGTAGTATGGCAGGGGGGAGGGATGAGCAGTTCTTC.

This clonotype was seen only once. Possible read error: a much larger clone is one base away. Lacking the conserved final phenylalanine or tryptophan, this CDR3 likely reflects a read error. CDR3 residues: CASRPRTGAISYEQYL. As DNA, the CDR3 is TGTGCCAGCAGACCCCGGACAGGGGCTATTTCCTACGAGCAGTACCTC. The V call is TRBV6-1, the J call TRBJ2-7; TRBD1 aligns across 9 bases. This CDR3 spans 16 amino acids. V dropped 6 bases and J dropped 1; count of bases not matched to a gene: 10. Looked up from germline, CDR1 is MNHNS and CDR2 is SASEGT.

The V gene is TRBV6-1, the J gene TRBJ2-3, with 7 bases matching TRBD2. The CDR3 has 15 residues. The germline V gene encodes CDR1 MNHNS and CDR2 SASEGT. V trimming: 6 bases; J trimming: 2 bases; junction bases outside the gene matches: 8. The CDR3 here is CASRDRGGSTDTQYF. For the CDR3, the DNA is TGTGCCAGCAGGGACCGCGGGGGTTCCACAGATACGCAGTATTTT.

This clonotype was counted many times. The chain couples TRBV19 to TRBJ2-5; 8 nucleotides align to TRBD1. In germline, CDR1 is LNHDA, CDR2 SQIVND (reference sequence). The ends lost 5 bases at V and 2 bases at J; junction bases unmatched: 16. The CDR3 extends over 18 amino acids. CDR3: CASSPGQGPTLYQETQYF. As DNA, the CDR3 is TGTGCCAGTAGTCCCGGACAGGGCCCAACCCTTTATCAAGAGACCCAGTACTTC.

The V gene is TRBV3-1, the J gene TRBJ2-1, with 12 nucleotides matching TRBD2. The junction had 7 bases not matched to a gene; V was cut back by 4 bases and J by 6 bases. Germline V CDR1 and CDR2: LGHDT, YNNKEL (reference sequence). CDR3 length equals 16 residues. Here the CDR3 DNA reads TGTGCCAGCAGCCTCCGGGGACTAGCGGGCCCCAATGAGCAGTTCTTC. Translated: CASSLRGLAGPNEQFF.

J is TRBJ2-1 and V is TRBV15; 11 bases are shared with TRBD2. CDR1 and CDR2 (germline): LNHNV, YYDKDF (reference sequence). The ends lost 4 bases at V and 8 bases at J; junction bases unmatched: 10. This CDR3 region has 16 residues. The CDR3 region is CATSKDGLAGNHEQFF. CDR3 DNA: TGTGCCACCAGCAAAGACGGACTAGCGGGCAATCATGAGCAGTTCTTC. The full variable domain, with the rest looked up from reference TRBV15 and TRBJ2-1, is DAMVIQNPRYQVTQFGKPVTLSCSQTLNHNVMYWYQQKSSQAPKLLFHYYDKDFNNEADTPDNFQSRRPNTSFCFLDIRSPGLGDTAMYLCATSKDGLAGNHEQFFGPGTRLTVL.